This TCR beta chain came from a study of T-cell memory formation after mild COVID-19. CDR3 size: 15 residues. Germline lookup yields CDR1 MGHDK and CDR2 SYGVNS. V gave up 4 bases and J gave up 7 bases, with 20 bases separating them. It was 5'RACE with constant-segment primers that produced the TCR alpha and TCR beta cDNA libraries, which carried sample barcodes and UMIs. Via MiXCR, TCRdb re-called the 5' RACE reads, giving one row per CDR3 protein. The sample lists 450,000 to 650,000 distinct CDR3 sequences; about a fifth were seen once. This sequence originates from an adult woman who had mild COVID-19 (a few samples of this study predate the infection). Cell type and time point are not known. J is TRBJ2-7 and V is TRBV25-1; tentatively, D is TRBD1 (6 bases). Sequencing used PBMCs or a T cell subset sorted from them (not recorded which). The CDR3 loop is CASSASPTGKREQYF. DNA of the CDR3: TGTGCCAGCAGTGCATCACCGACAGGCAAGCGTGAGCAGTACTTC.